This TCR beta chain was identified in a study of T cell clonality in common variable immunodeficiency. The study's findings and limits: Common variable immunodeficiency TCR beta sequences reportedly had fewer deletions and N-nucleotide insertions.

TCRdb's table, derived via immunoSEQ multiplex PCR, lists solely in-frame clones and lacks some. The table records about 37,000 clones without singletons, the ten largest covering 0.8% to 1%. This clone was observed many times. The antigen remains undetermined. Heparinized whole blood, roughly 5 to 8 ml, came from each donor. Sequencing was done on a sample of peripheral blood mononuclear cells. This receptor was obtained from a person between 18 and 70 years old in good health.

CDR3 loop: CSASRGQNYGYTF. The DNA read from the CDR3 is TGCAGTGCTAGTAGGGGACAGAACTATGGC. V is TRBV20-1 and J is TRBJ1-2; 7 nucleotides match TRBD1. The read terminates 3 residues before the CDR3 end, so the remaining end is supplied by the germline J gene. Germline CDR1 reads DFQATT; CDR2 reads SNEGSKA (reference sequence). V was pared by 3 bases and J by 2 bases, with 3 bases of the junction left unmatched. CDR3 size: 13 residues.